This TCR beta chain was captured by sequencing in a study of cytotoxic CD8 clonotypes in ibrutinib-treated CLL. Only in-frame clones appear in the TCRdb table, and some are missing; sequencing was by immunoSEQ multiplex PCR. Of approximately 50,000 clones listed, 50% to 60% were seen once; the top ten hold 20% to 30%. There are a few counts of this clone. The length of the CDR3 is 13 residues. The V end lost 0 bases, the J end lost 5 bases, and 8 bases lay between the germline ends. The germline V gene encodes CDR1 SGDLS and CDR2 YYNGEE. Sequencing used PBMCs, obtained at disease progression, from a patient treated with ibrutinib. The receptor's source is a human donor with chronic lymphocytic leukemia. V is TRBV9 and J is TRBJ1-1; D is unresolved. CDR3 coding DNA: TGTGCCAGCAGCGTAGCTCCGGGGACTGAAGCTTTCTTT. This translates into CASSVAPGTEAFF.